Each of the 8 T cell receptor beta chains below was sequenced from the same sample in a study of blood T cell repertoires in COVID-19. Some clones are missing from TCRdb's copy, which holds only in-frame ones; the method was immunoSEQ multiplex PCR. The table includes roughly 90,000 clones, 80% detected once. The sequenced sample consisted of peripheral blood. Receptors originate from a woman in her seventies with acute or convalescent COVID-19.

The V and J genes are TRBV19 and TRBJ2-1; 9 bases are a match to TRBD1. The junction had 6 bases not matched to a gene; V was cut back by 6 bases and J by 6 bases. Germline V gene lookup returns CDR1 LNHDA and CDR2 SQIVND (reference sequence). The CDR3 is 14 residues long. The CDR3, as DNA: TGTGCCAGTAGGGGACAGGGTGACCTCAATGAGCAGTTCTTC. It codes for CASRGQGDLNEQFF.

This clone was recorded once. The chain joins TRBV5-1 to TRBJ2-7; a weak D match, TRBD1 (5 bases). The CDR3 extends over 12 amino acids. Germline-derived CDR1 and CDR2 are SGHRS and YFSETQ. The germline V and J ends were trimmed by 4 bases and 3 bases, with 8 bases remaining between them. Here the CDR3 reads CASSQDSYEQYF. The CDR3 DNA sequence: TGCGCCAGCAGCCAAGACAGCTACGAGCAGTACTTC.

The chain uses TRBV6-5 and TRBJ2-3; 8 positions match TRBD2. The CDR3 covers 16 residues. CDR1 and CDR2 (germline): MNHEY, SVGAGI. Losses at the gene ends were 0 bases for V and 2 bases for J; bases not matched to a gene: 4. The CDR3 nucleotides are TGTGCCAGCAGTTACTCCGCGGGAGGAAACACAGATACGCAGTATTTT. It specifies CASSYSAGGNTDTQYF.

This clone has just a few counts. The CDR3 DNA reads as TGCGCCAGCAGCCGACTGGGACAGGCGGCTTACTCTGGGGCCAACGTCCTGACTTTC. Encoded protein: CASSRLGQAAYSGANVLTF. This chain joins TRBV4-1 and TRBJ2-6, with 8 bases fitting TRBD1. From germline, CDR1 is MGHRA and CDR2 YSYEKL. The CDR3 sequence is 19 residues long. V lost 4 bases, J lost 0 bases, and 11 bases stayed unmatched.

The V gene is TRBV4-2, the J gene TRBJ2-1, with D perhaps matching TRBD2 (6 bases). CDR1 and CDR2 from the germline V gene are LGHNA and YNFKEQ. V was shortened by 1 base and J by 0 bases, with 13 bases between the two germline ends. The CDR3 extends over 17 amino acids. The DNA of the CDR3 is TGTGCCAGCAGCCAAGGAGAGGCGGGAAGCTCCTACAATGAGCAGTTCTTC. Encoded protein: CASSQGEAGSSYNEQFF.

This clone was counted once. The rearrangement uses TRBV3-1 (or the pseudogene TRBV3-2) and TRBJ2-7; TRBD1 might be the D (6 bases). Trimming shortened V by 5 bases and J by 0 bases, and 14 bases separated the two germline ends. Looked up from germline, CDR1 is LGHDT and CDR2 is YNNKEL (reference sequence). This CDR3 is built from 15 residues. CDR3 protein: CASSFTGRASYEQYF. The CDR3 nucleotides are TGTGCCAGCAGCTTCACAGGGCGGGCCTCCTACGAGCAGTACTTC.

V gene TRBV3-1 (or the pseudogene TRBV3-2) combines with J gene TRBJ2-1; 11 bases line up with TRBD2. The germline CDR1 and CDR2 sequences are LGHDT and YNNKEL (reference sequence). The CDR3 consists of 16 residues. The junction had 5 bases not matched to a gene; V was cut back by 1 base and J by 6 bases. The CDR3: CASSQVAGGPFNEQFF. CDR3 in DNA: TGTGCCAGCAGCCAAGTAGCGGGAGGGCCGTTCAATGAGCAGTTCTTC.

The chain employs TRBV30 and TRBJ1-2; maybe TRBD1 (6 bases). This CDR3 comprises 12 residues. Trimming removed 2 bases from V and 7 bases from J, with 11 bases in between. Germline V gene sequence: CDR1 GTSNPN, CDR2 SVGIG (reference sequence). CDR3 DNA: TGTGCCTGGAGTTTACAGGGCTCTGGCTACACCTTC. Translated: CAWSLQGSGYTF.